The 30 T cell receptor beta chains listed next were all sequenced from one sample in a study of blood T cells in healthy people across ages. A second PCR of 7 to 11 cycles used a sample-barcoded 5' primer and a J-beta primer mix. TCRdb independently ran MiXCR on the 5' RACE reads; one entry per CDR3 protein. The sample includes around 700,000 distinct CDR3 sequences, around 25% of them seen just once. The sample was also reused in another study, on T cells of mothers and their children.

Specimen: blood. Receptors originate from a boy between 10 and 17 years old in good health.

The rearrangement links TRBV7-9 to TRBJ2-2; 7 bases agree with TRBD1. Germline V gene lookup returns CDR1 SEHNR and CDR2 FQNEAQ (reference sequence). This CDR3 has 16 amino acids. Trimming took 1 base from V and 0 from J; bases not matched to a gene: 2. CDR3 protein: CASSLVDRANTGELFF. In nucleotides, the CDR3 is TGTGCCAGCAGCTTAGTAGACAGGGCGAACACCGGGGAGCTGTTTTTT.

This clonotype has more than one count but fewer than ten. CDR3 in DNA: TGCGCCAGCAGCTTGTATACCACCAGCTCCTATAATTCACCCCTCCACTTT. This sequence encodes CASSLYTTSSYNSPLHF. The chain couples TRBV5-1 to TRBJ1-6; D ambiguous. This CDR3 has 17 amino acids. V was trimmed by 1 base and J by 0 bases, leaving 11 bases between them. The germline V gene has CDR1 SGHRS and CDR2 YFSETQ. The whole variable domain, remainder taken from reference TRBV5-1 and TRBJ1-6, is KAGVTQTPRYLIKTRGQQVTLSCSPISGHRSVSWYQQTPGQGLQFLFEYFSETQRNKGNFPGRFSGRQFSNSRSEMNVSTLELGDSALYLCASSLYTTSSYNSPLHFGNGTRLTVT.

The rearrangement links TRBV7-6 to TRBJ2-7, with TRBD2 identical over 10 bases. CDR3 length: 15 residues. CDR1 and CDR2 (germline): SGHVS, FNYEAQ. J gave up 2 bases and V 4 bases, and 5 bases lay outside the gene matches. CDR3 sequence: CASSSGLAVTYEQYF. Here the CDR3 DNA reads TGTGCCAGCAGCTCTGGACTAGCGGTTACCTACGAGCAGTACTTC.

The CDR3 loop reads CASSHVPTSYEQYF. DNA for the CDR3: TGTGCCAGCAGCCATGTCCCGACGTCCTACGAGCAGTACTTC. The chain has TRBV12-3 or TRBV12-4 and TRBJ2-7; D is ambiguous. The CDR3 covers 14 residues. Trimming took 6 bases from V and 1 from J, leaving 13 bases between them.

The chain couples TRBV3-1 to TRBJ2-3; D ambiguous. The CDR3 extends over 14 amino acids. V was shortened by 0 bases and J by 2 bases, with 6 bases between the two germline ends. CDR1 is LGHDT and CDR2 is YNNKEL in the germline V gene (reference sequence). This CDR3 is CASSQEIHTDTQYF. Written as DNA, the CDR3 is TGTGCCAGCAGCCAAGAAATCCACACAGATACGCAGTATTTT.

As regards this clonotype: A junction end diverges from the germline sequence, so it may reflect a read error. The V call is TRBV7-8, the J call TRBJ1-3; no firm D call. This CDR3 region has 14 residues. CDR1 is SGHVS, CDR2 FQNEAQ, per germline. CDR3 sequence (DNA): TGTGCCAGCAGCTCTCGATACTCTGGAGACACCATATATTTT. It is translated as CASSSRYSGDTIYF.

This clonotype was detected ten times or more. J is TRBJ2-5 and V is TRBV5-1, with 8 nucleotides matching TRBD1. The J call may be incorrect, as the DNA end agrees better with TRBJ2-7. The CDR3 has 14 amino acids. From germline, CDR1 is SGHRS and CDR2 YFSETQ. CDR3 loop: CASSLGQGNYEQYF. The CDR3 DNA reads TGCGCCAGCAGCTTGGGACAGGGGAACTACGAGCAGTACTTC.

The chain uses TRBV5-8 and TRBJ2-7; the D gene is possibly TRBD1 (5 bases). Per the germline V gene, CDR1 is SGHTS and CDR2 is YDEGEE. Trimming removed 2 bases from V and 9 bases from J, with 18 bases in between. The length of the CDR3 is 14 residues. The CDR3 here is CASSLGGRPGWQYF. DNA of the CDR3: TGTGCCAGCAGCTTAGGTGGAAGACCAGGGTGGCAGTACTTC.

The CDR3 nucleotides read TGTGCCAGCAGTTACTCCAGGGCCGGGGAGCTGTTTTTT. Protein: CASSYSRAGELFF. The chain joins TRBV6-6 to TRBJ2-2, with D perhaps TRBD1 (5 bases). Germline-derived CDR1 and CDR2 are MNHNY and SVGAGI (reference sequence). V shed 0 bases and J shed 6 bases, with 5 bases lying between them. This CDR3 spans 13 amino acids.

The CDR3, as DNA: TGCAGCGTTGAAGACCACCAAGAGACCCAGTACTTC. As protein: CSVEDHQETQYF. The chain carries TRBV29-1 and TRBJ2-5; D not certain. The CDR3 consists of 12 residues. The ends were cut back, 0 bases at V and 0 bases at J, with 2 bases in the middle. In germline, CDR1 is SQVTM, CDR2 ANQGSEA.

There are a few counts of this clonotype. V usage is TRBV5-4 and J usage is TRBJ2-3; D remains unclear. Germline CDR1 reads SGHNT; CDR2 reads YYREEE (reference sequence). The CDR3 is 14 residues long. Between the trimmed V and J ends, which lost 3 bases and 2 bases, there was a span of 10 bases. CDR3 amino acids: CASSSSALTDTQYF. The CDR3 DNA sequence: TGTGCCAGCAGCTCTTCGGCCCTCACAGATACGCAGTATTTT.

The CDR3 DNA is TGCGCCAGCAGCTTGGAAGGACTCTATAACGAAAAACTGTTTTTT. Its translation: CASSLEGLYNEKLFF. The chain joins TRBV5-1 to TRBJ1-4; D call uncertain. V lost 0 bases, J lost 8 bases, and 14 bases lay in between. This CDR3 has 15 amino acids. Germline V gene lookup returns CDR1 SGHRS and CDR2 YFSETQ.

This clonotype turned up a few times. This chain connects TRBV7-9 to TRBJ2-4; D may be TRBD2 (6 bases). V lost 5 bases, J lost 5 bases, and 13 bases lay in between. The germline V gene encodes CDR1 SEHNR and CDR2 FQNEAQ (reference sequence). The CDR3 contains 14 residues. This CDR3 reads CASSRRGTENIQYF. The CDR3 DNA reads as TGTGCCAGCAGCCGACGGGGGACCGAAAACATTCAGTACTTC.

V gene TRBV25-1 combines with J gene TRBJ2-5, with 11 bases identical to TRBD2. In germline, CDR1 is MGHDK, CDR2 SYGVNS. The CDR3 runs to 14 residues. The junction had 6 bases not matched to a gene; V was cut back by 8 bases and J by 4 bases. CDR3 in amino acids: CASGGLAVGETQYF. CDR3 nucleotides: TGTGCCAGCGGGGGACTAGCGGTGGGAGAGACCCAGTACTTC.

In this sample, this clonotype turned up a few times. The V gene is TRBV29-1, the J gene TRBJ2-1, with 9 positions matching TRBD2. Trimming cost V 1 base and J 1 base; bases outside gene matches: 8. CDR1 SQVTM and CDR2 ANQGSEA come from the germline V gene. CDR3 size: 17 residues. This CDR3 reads CSVEGGLAGLSYNEQFF. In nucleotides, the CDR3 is TGCAGCGTTGAAGGGGGGCTAGCGGGGTTGTCCTACAATGAGCAGTTCTTC.

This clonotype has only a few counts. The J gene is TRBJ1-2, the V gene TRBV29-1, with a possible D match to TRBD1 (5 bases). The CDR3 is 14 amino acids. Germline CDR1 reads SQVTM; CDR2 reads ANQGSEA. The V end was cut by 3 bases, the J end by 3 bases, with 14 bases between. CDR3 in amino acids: CSVEGLALYYGYTF. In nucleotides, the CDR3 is TGCAGCGTTGAGGGACTCGCCCTTTACTATGGCTACACCTTC.

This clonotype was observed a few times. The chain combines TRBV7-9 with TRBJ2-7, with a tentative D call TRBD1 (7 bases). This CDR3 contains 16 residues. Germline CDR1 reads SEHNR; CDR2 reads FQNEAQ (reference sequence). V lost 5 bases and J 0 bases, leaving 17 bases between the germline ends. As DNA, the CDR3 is TGTGCCAGCAGCGTCTTGGCGGGACAGAGCTCCTACGAGCAGTACTTC. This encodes CASSVLAGQSSYEQYF.

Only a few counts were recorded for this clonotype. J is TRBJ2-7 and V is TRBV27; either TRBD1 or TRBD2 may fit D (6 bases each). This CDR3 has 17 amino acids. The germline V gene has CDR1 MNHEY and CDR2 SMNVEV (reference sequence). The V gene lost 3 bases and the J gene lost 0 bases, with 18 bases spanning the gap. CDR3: CASSFFPSGGRSYEQYF. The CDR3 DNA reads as TGTGCCAGCAGTTTTTTCCCCTCCGGGGGCCGCTCCTACGAGCAGTACTTC.

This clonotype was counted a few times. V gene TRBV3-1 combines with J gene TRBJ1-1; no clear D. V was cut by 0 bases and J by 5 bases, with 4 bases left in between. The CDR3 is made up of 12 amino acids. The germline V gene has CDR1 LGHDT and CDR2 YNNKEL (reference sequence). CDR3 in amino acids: CASSQDLTEAFF. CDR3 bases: TGTGCCAGCAGCCAAGATCTAACTGAAGCTTTCTTT.

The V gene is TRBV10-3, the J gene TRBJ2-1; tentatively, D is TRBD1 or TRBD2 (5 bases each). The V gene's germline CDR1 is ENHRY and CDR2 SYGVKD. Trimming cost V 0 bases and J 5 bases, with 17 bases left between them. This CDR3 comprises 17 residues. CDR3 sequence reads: CAISESTWDQNNNEQFF. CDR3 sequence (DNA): TGTGCCATCAGTGAGTCGACATGGGACCAGAATAACAATGAGCAGTTCTTC.

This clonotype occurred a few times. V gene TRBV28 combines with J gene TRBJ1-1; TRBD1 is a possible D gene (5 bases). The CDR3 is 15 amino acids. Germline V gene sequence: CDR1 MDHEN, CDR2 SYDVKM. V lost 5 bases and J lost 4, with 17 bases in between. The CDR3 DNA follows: TGTGCCAGCAGTCCCCTCTTGGGGGGGAGCACTGAAGCTTTCTTT. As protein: CASSPLLGGSTEAFF.

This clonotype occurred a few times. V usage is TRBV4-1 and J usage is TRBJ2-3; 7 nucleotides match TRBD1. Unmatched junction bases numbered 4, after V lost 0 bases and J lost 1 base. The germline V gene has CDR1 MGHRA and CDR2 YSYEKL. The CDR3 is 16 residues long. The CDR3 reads CASSQDPGTGTDTQYF. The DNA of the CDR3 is TGCGCCAGCAGCCAAGATCCAGGGACAGGCACAGATACGCAGTATTTT.

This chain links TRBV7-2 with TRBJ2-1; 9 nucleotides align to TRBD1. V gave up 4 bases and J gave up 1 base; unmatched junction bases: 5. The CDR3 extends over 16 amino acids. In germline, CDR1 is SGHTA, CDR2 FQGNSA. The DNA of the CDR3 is TGTGCCAGCAGCTGGACAGGGGAGGGGTCCTACAATGAGCAGTTCTTC. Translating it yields CASSWTGEGSYNEQFF. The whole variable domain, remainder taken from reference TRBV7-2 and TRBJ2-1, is GAGVSQSPSNKVTEKGKDVELRCDPISGHTALYWYRQSLGQGLEFLIYFQGNSAPDKSGLPSDRFSAERTGGSVSTLTIQRTQQEDSAVYLCASSWTGEGSYNEQFFGPGTRLTVL.

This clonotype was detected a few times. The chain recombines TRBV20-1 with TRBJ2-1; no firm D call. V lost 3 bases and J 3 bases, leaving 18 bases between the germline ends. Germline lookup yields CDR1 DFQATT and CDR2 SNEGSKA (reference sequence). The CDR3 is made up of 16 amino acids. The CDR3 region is CSASPRGTAYYNEQFF. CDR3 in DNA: TGCAGTGCTAGCCCAAGAGGTACGGCTTACTACAATGAGCAGTTCTTC.

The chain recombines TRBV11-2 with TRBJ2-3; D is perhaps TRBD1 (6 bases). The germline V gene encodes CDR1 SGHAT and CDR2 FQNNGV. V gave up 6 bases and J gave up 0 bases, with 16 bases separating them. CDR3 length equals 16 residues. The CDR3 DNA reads TGTGCCAGCAGTACAGGGAACGACCCGAGCACAGATACGCAGTATTTT. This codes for CASSTGNDPSTDTQYF.

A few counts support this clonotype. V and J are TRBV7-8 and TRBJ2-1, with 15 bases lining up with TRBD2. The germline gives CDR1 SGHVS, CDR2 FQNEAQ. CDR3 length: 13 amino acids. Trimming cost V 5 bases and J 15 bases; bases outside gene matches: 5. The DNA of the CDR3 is TGTGCCAGCAGCAGGGGACTAGCGGGGGGTTGGTTCTTC. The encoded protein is CASSRGLAGGWFF.

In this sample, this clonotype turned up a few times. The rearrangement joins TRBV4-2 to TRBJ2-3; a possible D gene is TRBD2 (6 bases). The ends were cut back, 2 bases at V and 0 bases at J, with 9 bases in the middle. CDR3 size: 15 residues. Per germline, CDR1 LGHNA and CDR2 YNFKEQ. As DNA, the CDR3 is TGTGCCAGCAGCCAATTAGCGGCTAGCACAGATACGCAGTATTTT. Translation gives CASSQLAASTDTQYF.

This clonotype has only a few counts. DNA for the CDR3: TGCAGCGCCACCCGGGACGCTAACTATGGCTACACCTTC. It codes for CSATRDANYGYTF. The V call is TRBV29-1, the J call TRBJ1-2; the D gene is possibly TRBD1 (5 bases). Germline loops: CDR1 SQVTM, CDR2 ANQGSEA. The CDR3 is made up of 13 amino acids. V was trimmed by 7 bases and J by 0 bases, leaving 12 bases between them.

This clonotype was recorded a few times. CDR3 protein: CSVGDSYAYEQYF. The CDR3, as DNA: TGCAGCGTTGGGGACAGCTATGCCTACGAGCAGTACTTC. The V gene is TRBV29-1, the J gene TRBJ2-7, with TRBD1 matching 7 bases. This CDR3 spans 13 amino acids. Germline CDR1 SQVTM, CDR2 ANQGSEA. V lost 4 bases, J lost 2 bases, and 5 bases stayed unmatched.

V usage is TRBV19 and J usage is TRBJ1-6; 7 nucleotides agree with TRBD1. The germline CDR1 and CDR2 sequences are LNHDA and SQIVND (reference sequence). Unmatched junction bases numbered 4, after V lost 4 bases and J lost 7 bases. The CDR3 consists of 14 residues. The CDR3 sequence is CASSTIQGNSPLHF. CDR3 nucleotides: TGTGCCAGTAGTACCATACAGGGGAATTCACCCCTCCACTTT.